This T cell receptor (beta chain) was observed in a study of blood T cells in healthy people across ages. A sample-barcoded 5' primer and a J-beta primer mix were used in a second PCR of roughly 7 to 11 cycles. One entry per CDR3 protein, called by TCRdb with MiXCR from the 5' RACE reads. The sample includes approximately 1,100,000 distinct CDR3 sequences, over 35% of them seen just once. After removal of 3 bases from V and 7 bases from J, the junction contained 9 bases not matched to a gene. The V gene's germline CDR1 is MDHEN and CDR2 SYDVKM. The CDR3 loop spans 14 amino acids. The material sequenced was blood. V gene TRBV28 combines with J gene TRBJ2-7; 7 bases are shared with TRBD2. The source is a woman in her fifties or sixties in good health. The CDR3 loop reads CASSLVGGPGEQYF. Here the CDR3 DNA reads TGTGCCAGCAGTTTGGTGGGAGGGCCGGGTGAGCAGTACTTC.